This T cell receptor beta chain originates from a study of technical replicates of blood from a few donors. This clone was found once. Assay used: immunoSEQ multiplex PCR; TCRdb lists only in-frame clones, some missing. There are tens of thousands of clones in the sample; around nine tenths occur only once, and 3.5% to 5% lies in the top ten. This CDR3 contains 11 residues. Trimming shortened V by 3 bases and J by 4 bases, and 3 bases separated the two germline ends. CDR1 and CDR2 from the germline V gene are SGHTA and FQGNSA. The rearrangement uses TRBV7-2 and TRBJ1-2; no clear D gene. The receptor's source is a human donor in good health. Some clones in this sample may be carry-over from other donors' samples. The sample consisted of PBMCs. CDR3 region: CASSLAYGYTF. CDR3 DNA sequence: TGTGCCAGCAGCTTGGCCTATGGCTACACCTTC.